This T cell receptor beta chain was obtained from a study of chemoradiotherapy in HPV16-positive cancers. Study details: Candidate HPV-specific T-cell clones and common TCR motifs came from functional assays in two HPV16-positive patients.

Profiled with immunoSEQ multiplex PCR; TCRdb holds only in-frame clones, not every one. The sample shows approximately 10,000 clones, roughly 82% of them seen only once. Over chemoradiotherapy, repertoires were sampled more than once. The length of the CDR3 is 13 residues. CDR1 LNHNV and CDR2 YYDKDF come from the germline V gene (reference sequence). The ends were cut back, 3 bases at V and 4 bases at J, with 7 bases in the middle. The sample was blood, taken from a patient who underwent chemoradiotherapy. This sequence joins TRBV15 and TRBJ1-5; a possible D gene is TRBD1 (6 bases). The sequence derives from a human donor with HPV-associated anogenital cancer. In DNA form, the CDR3 reads TGTGCCACCAGCAGGGGGGCTAATCAGCCCCAGCATTTT. Translation: CATSRGANQPQHF.